A single count supports the clone carrying this TCR beta chain. PCR was performed a second time for about 6 to 11 cycles using a sample-barcoded 5' primer and a J-beta primer mix. TCRdb re-called the 5' RACE reads with MiXCR, one entry per CDR3 protein. The sample holds fewer than 900,000 distinct CDR3 sequences, more than 40% seen once. This record belongs to a study of blood T cells in healthy people across ages. Between the trimmed V and J ends, which lost 8 bases and 0 bases, there was a span of 17 bases. Germline V CDR1 and CDR2: SQVTM, ANQGSEA. This CDR3 is 15 amino acids long. The clonotype was recovered from a woman aged 60-75 years in good health. Sequencing used blood. The chain joins TRBV29-1 to TRBJ2-1; a possible D gene is TRBD1 (7 bases). In DNA form, the CDR3 reads TGCAGCTCATCCAGGGGGGTTAGCTCCTACAATGAGCAGTTCTTC. Translating it yields CSSSRGVSSYNEQFF.